This TCR beta chain stems from a study of blood T cell repertoires in COVID-19. Libraries were prepared by immunoSEQ multiplex PCR; TCRdb keeps only in-frame clonotypes and omits some of them. The sample records over 250,000 clones, under 90% being singletons. This CDR3 is built from 15 residues. V shed 0 bases and J shed 2 bases, with 11 bases lying between them. Per the germline V gene, CDR1 is MNHEY and CDR2 is SMNVEV (reference sequence). The receptor comes from a woman aged 50 to 60 who had recovered from COVID-19. Sample: peripheral blood. The chain links TRBV27 to TRBJ2-7; D is undetermined. The CDR3 here is CASSLSVQATYEQYF. The DNA for the CDR3 is TGTGCCAGCAGTTTATCGGTGCAGGCCACCTACGAGCAGTACTTC.